This T cell receptor (beta chain) was sequenced for a study of blood T cell repertoires in COVID-19. Study at large: Both acute and convalescent COVID-19 samples were obtained from the United States, Italy and Spain. PBMCs, B-cell-depleted T cells, or T cells provided the cDNA or gDNA that made up the material.

This clone turned up a few times. This CDR3 has 14 residues. V was shortened by 5 bases and J by 4 bases, with 12 bases between the two germline ends. The germline gives CDR1 SEHNR, CDR2 FQNEAQ (reference sequence). As handled by the study authors: Cell counts per sample came from amplifying reference gene primers. Some clones are missing from TCRdb's copy, which holds only in-frame ones; the method was immunoSEQ multiplex PCR. The DNA gave D and trimming, while V, J and clone size come from that table. This sample has fewer than 500,000 clones; approximately 90% occur once, and the top ten carry 4.3%.

V gene TRBV7-9 combines with J gene TRBJ1-5; possibly TRBD1 for D (6 bases). Sequencing was done on a sample of peripheral blood. The receptor was isolated from a woman aged 30 to 39 with acute or convalescent COVID-19. CDR3 DNA sequence: TGTGCCAGCAGCATATCAGGGGAGAATCAGCCCCAGCATTTT. Its translation is CASSISGENQPQHF.